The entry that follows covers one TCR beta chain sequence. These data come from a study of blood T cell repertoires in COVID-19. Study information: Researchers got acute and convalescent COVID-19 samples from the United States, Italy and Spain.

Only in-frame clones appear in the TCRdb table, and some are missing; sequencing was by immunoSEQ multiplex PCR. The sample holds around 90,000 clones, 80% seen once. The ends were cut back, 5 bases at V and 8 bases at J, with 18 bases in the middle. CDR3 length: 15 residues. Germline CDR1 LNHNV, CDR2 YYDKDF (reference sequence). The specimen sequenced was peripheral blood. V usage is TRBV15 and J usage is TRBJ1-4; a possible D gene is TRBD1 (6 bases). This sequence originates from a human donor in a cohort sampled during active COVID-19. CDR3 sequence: CATSLDRGAGEKLFF. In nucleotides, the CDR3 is TGTGCCACCAGCCTAGATCGGGGGGCTGGGGAAAAACTGTTTTTT.